What follows are 24 T cell receptor beta chains derived from one specimen sequenced in a study of OX40 agonist ivuxolimab in advanced cancers. The repertoire was sequenced with immunoSEQ multiplex PCR; TCRdb's copy has only in-frame clones and lacks some. The table includes about 60,000 clones, 85% detected once. This sample comprised CD4+ or CD8+ T cells sorted from blood, obtained in a trial of the OX40 agonist ivuxolimab. All receptors derive from an adult with an advanced solid tumor such as melanoma, head and neck, liver or kidney cancer.

This chain joins TRBV10-3 and TRBJ1-5, with D tentatively TRBD1 (5 bases). Trimming took off 8 bases at V and 0 bases at J, with 14 bases between the two ends. Germline V lookup: CDR1 ENHRY, CDR2 SYGVKD. The CDR3 has 15 amino acids. Here the CDR3 reads CAIRQSANSNQPQHF. CDR3 nucleotide sequence: TGTGCCATCCGACAGTCAGCCAATAGCAATCAGCCCCAGCATTTT.

The chain links TRBV10-1 to TRBJ2-2; TRBD1 matches 8 bases. This CDR3 region has 15 residues. V dropped 6 bases and J dropped 5; count of bases not matched to a gene: 8. Germline assignment: CDR1 WNHNN and CDR2 SYGVQD (reference sequence). CDR3 region: CASSFDRGDTGELFF. DNA of the CDR3: TGCGCCAGCAGCTTTGACAGGGGAGATACCGGGGAGCTGTTTTTT.

This clone was seen once. The rearrangement joins TRBV2 to TRBJ1-1; unclear D gene. This CDR3 region has 11 residues. CDR1 and CDR2 from the germline V gene are SNHLY and FYNNEI. V dropped 9 bases and J dropped 9 bases, with 14 bases sitting between them. This CDR3 reads CASRGETKAFF. DNA for the CDR3: TGTGCCAGTCGGGGAGAGACCAAAGCTTTCTTT.

The chain employs TRBV9 and TRBJ2-7; 10 bases fit TRBD2. The CDR3 sequence is 16 residues long. Germline V gives CDR1 SGDLS, CDR2 YYNGEE. The V segment lost 4 bases and the J segment 0 bases; nucleotides outside the gene matches: 7. This CDR3 is CASSPSSGSFSYEQYF. In DNA form, the CDR3 reads TGTGCCAGCAGCCCCTCTAGCGGGAGCTTCTCCTACGAGCAGTACTTC.

The chain combines TRBV2 with TRBJ2-1; D remains unclear. CDR1 and CDR2 from the germline V gene are SNHLY and FYNNEI. V was clipped by 3 bases and J by 9 bases, with 15 bases between them. The CDR3 spans 14 residues. The CDR3 reads CASSDRVGISEQFF. The DNA of the CDR3 is TGTGCCAGCAGTGATAGAGTTGGGATCAGTGAGCAGTTCTTC.

The chain recombines TRBV7-3 with TRBJ2-1; TRBD2 is a possible D gene (5 bases). The CDR3 length is 15 residues. Looked up from germline, CDR1 is SGHTA and CDR2 is FQGTGA. V was trimmed by 2 bases and J by 5 bases, leaving 13 bases between them. CDR3: CASSLSGSGDNEQFF. The CDR3 DNA reads as TGTGCCAGCAGCTTATCTGGCAGCGGAGACAATGAGCAGTTCTTC.

The chain has TRBV5-5 and TRBJ2-7; D is unclear. CDR1 and CDR2 (germline): SGHKS, YYEKEE (reference sequence). Trimming shortened V by 0 bases and J by 5 bases, and 9 bases separated the two germline ends. The CDR3 is made up of 13 amino acids. CDR3 amino acids: CASSLVSLHEQYF. The CDR3 region has the DNA TGTGCCAGCAGCTTGGTCTCTCTCCACGAGCAGTACTTC.

The rearrangement uses TRBV6-5 and TRBJ1-4, with TRBD1 matching 8 bases. Per germline, CDR1 MNHEY and CDR2 SVGAGI. CDR3 length: 15 amino acids. Trimming at V came to 2 bases and at J to 5 bases, leaving 4 bases not matched to a gene. CDR3: CASSYRTGKNEKLFF. Here the CDR3 DNA reads TGTGCCAGCAGTTACCGGACAGGGAAAAATGAAAAACTGTTTTTT.

A few counts support this clone. The chain recombines TRBV9 with TRBJ1-2; TRBD1 matches at 9 bases. The CDR3 spans 13 residues. Germline-derived CDR1 and CDR2 are SGDLS and YYNGEE. The V and J ends lost 4 bases and 10 bases, in that order; junction bases with no gene match: 8. CDR3 sequence: CASSIQGASVYTF. The CDR3 nucleotides read TGTGCCAGCAGCATACAGGGGGCGTCGGTCTACACCTTC.

The chain combines TRBV5-6 with TRBJ2-7, with D possibly TRBD2 on 7 matching bases. V was pared by 4 bases and J by 2 bases, with 13 bases between. The CDR3 covers 14 residues. Germline V gene data show CDR1 as SGHDT and CDR2 as YYEEEE. Written as DNA, the CDR3 is TGTGCCAGCAGCCCTGGGGGGGCCACCTACGAGCAGTACTTC. Translating it yields CASSPGGATYEQYF.

The V gene is TRBV28, the J gene TRBJ1-1; D is perhaps TRBD1 (5 bases). Deletions cut 8 bases from V and 2 bases from J, with 9 bases between. The CDR3 contains 12 residues. From germline, CDR1 is MDHEN and CDR2 SYDVKM. The CDR3 is CASVGQNTEAFF. The DNA of the CDR3 is TGTGCCAGCGTGGGGCAAAACACTGAAGCTTTCTTT.

This chain uses TRBV4-1 with TRBJ2-1, with TRBD2 identical over 16 bases. The J segment lost 0 bases and the V segment lost 3 bases, leaving 2 bases of the junction unmatched. The CDR3 has 18 amino acids. Germline-derived CDR1 and CDR2 are MGHRA and YSYEKL. As DNA, the CDR3 is TGCGCCAGCAGCCAGGGACTAGCGGGGGGGAGCTCCTACAATGAGCAGTTCTTC. It translates to CASSQGLAGGSSYNEQFF.

J is TRBJ2-1 and V is TRBV7-9, with 9 bases lining up with TRBD2. This CDR3 region has 14 residues. Germline assignment: CDR1 SEHNR and CDR2 FQNEAQ (reference sequence). The V and J ends lost 7 bases and 8 bases, in that order; junction bases with no gene match: 9. The CDR3 DNA follows: TGTGCCAGCACGTGGCGGGGGGGCCCCTATGAGCAGTTCTTC. Its translation is CASTWRGGPYEQFF.

The chain links TRBV4-1 to TRBJ2-5; D remains unclear. The CDR3 is made up of 15 amino acids. Trimming pared 0 bases from V and 1 base from J, leaving 9 bases between. Germline V CDR1 and CDR2: MGHRA, YSYEKL. The CDR3: CASSQDGDTQETQYF. For the CDR3, the DNA is TGCGCCAGCAGCCAAGATGGGGATACCCAAGAGACCCAGTACTTC.

The V call is TRBV5-4, the J call TRBJ2-7; 8 bases fit TRBD1. Germline loops: CDR1 SGHNT, CDR2 YYREEE (reference sequence). The length of the CDR3 is 15 residues. Trimming took 0 bases from V and 0 from J; bases not matched to a gene: 2. The chain's CDR3 is CASSLGTGSSYEQYF. The CDR3 nucleotides read TGTGCCAGCAGCTTGGGGACAGGGAGCTCCTACGAGCAGTACTTC.

The chain joins TRBV7-3 to TRBJ2-2; D is perhaps TRBD1 (5 bases). This CDR3 comprises 15 residues. Trimming shortened V by 5 bases and J by 5 bases, and 15 bases separated the two germline ends. CDR1 is SGHTA and CDR2 is FQGTGA in the germline V gene. The CDR3 nucleotides read TGTGCCAGCAGCCCATCGACAGTTCCAACCGGGGAGCTGTTTTTT. Its protein product is CASSPSTVPTGELFF.

V is TRBV4-1 and J is TRBJ2-2; 9 positions match TRBD2. The CDR3 length is 17 residues. Germline-derived CDR1 and CDR2 are MGHRA and YSYEKL. Losses at the gene ends were 1 base for V and 2 bases for J; bases not matched to a gene: 5. This CDR3 reads CASSQVIAGVNTGELFF. The CDR3 DNA is TGCGCCAGCAGCCAAGTTATAGCGGGGGTTAACACCGGGGAGCTGTTTTTT.

The CDR3 spells CASREDRAAGANVLTF. CDR3 sequence (DNA): TGTGCCAGCAGGGAGGACAGGGCGGCTGGGGCCAACGTCCTGACTTTC. This sequence joins TRBV2 and TRBJ2-6; 8 bases are shared with TRBD1. This CDR3 is built from 16 residues. Germline CDR1 and CDR2: SNHLY and FYNNEI. Trimming at V came to 6 bases and at J to 2 bases, leaving 6 bases not matched to a gene. The full variable domain, its missing parts supplied by reference TRBV2 and TRBJ2-6, is EPEVTQTPSHQVTQMGQEVILRCVPISNHLYFYWYRQILGQKVEFLVSFYNNEISEKSEIFDDQFSVERPDGSNFTLKIRSTKLEDSAMYFCASREDRAAGANVLTFGAGSRLTVL.

The chain employs TRBV7-2 and TRBJ1-1, with D possibly TRBD1 on 5 matching bases. Germline loops: CDR1 SGHTA, CDR2 FQGNSA. The CDR3 extends over 13 amino acids. The ends were cut back, 3 bases at V and 2 bases at J, with 7 bases in the middle. The CDR3 reads CASSFGGNTEAFF. The CDR3 nucleotides are TGTGCCAGCAGCTTTGGGGGAAACACTGAAGCTTTCTTT.

The CDR3 spells CATDRKQTSNQPQHF. The CDR3 nucleotides are TGTGCCACTGACAGGAAGCAAACTAGCAATCAGCCCCAGCATTTT. The genes are TRBV6-1 and TRBJ1-5; D is perhaps TRBD1 (6 bases). The germline V and J ends were trimmed by 10 bases and 0 bases, with 16 bases remaining between them. The length of the CDR3 is 15 residues. CDR1 is MNHNS and CDR2 is SASEGT in the germline V gene.

The chain links TRBV7-6 to TRBJ2-1; D unresolved. The V gene lost 6 bases and the J gene lost 2 bases, with 14 bases spanning the gap. The CDR3 extends over 15 amino acids. In germline, CDR1 is SGHVS, CDR2 FNYEAQ. The CDR3 sequence: CASSFTASTYNEQFF. CDR3 nucleotides: TGTGCCAGCAGTTTTACAGCGTCAACCTACAATGAGCAGTTCTTC.

V usage is TRBV6-6 and J usage is TRBJ2-7, with TRBD1 identical over 8 bases. CDR3 length equals 12 residues. V dropped 6 bases and J dropped 3; count of bases not matched to a gene: 1. Germline-derived CDR1 and CDR2 are MNHNY and SVGAGI (reference sequence). As DNA, the CDR3 is TGTGCCAGCAGAGGACAGGGCTACGAGCAGTACTTC. As protein: CASRGQGYEQYF.

This clone was observed a few times. V usage is TRBV19 and J usage is TRBJ2-1; the match to TRBD2 covers 7 bases. Trimming took 4 bases from V and 8 from J; bases not matched to a gene: 5. Per germline, CDR1 LNHDA and CDR2 SQIVND (reference sequence). This CDR3 is 13 amino acids long. This CDR3 reads CASSNGRWHEQFF. In nucleotides, the CDR3 is TGTGCCAGTAGTAACGGGAGGTGGCATGAGCAGTTCTTC.

This chain connects TRBV28 to TRBJ1-6; D gene uncertain. Germline CDR1 MDHEN, CDR2 SYDVKM. This CDR3 comprises 15 residues. The V gene lost 2 bases and the J gene lost 9 bases, with 14 bases spanning the gap. This chain's CDR3 is CASSLAPASFSPLHF. In DNA form, the CDR3 reads TGTGCCAGCAGTTTAGCACCAGCGTCATTTTCACCCCTCCACTTT.